This TCR beta chain stems from a study of cytomegalovirus exposure and HLA in healthy donors. A word on this clone: Antigen unknown.

A multiplex PCR was run with 60 Vbeta primers and 13 Jbeta primers. Profiling relied on immunoSEQ multiplex PCR, and the TCRdb table lists in-frame clones only, not all of them. The sample has approximately 93,000 clones, 78% seen once; the top ten hold 3% to 4%. Study results and caveats: Specificity for CMV antigens was confirmed in vitro for a few of the CMV-associated chains. About 87% or about 30% of the time was how often most TCR beta V segments were productive, according to an earlier analysis.

The germline V gene encodes CDR1 LNHDA and CDR2 SQIVND (reference sequence). This CDR3 region has 13 residues. Trimming removed 6 bases from V and 5 bases from J, with 13 bases in between. The receptor comes from a woman aged 40 to 50 in good health and CMV-seronegative. This chain connects TRBV19 to TRBJ2-5, with D perhaps matching TRBD1 (5 bases). Input material: PBMCs. This CDR3 is CASSWTISETQYF. The CDR3, as DNA: TGTGCCAGTAGCTGGACAATTTCGGAGACCCAGTACTTC.